A single sample is the source of the 3 T cell receptor beta chains below, sequenced in a study of blood T cell repertoires in COVID-19. Method: immunoSEQ multiplex PCR; TCRdb's copy keeps in-frame clones and lacks some. The table has about 310,000 clones, approximately 88% seen once. The source material was PBMCs or T cells enriched from blood (not recorded which). These receptors originate from a man between 60 and 75 years old who had recovered from COVID-19.

Details on this clone: This CDR3 is also generated by other DNA sequences in the sample. This sequence joins TRBV7-2 and TRBJ2-1; 9 bases fit TRBD2. The trim removed 4 bases at V and 9 bases at J, leaving 4 bases unmatched. The CDR3 has 13 residues. CDR1 SGHTA and CDR2 FQGNSA come from the germline V gene. Written as DNA, the CDR3 is TGTGCCAGCAGCTCGGGACTAGCCGGTGAGCAGTTCTTC. It encodes CASSSGLAGEQFF.

V usage is TRBV29-1 and J usage is TRBJ1-1, with 10 bases aligning to TRBD1. Trimming cost V 0 bases and J 4 bases; bases outside gene matches: 2. CDR3 length equals 14 residues. In germline, CDR1 is SQVTM, CDR2 ANQGSEA. The CDR3 spells CSVEEDRGATEAFF. Here the CDR3 DNA reads TGCAGCGTTGAAGAGGACAGGGGGGCCACTGAAGCTTTCTTT.

The CDR3 spells CASTPSGRNTGELFF. CDR3 DNA sequence: TGTGCCAGCACTCCTAGCGGGAGGAACACCGGGGAGCTGTTTTTT. The chain carries TRBV25-1 and TRBJ2-2; TRBD2 matches 10 bases. J gave up 1 base and V 7 bases, and 3 bases lay outside the gene matches. This CDR3 is built from 15 residues. Germline lookup yields CDR1 MGHDK and CDR2 SYGVNS.